The 17 T cell receptor beta chains presented below share a single source sample, sequenced in a study of cytomegalovirus exposure and HLA in healthy donors. Primers included in the PCR were 60 Vbeta and 13 Jbeta primers. Measured with immunoSEQ multiplex PCR; TCRdb has only the in-frame clones, and not every one. The sample lists roughly 140,000 clones, 68% occurring once. The sequenced material came from PBMCs. These receptors were obtained from a man aged 60-69 years in good health and CMV-seronegative.

CDR3: CASSWDRGTKNIQYF. In DNA form, the CDR3 reads TGTGCCAGCAGCTGGGACAGGGGGACCAAAAACATTCAGTACTTC. The chain is built from TRBV6-5 and TRBJ2-4; 11 bases are a match to TRBD1. The trim removed 6 bases at V and 2 bases at J, leaving 3 bases unmatched. CDR3 size: 15 residues. Germline V gene data show CDR1 as MNHEY and CDR2 as SVGAGI.

The chain uses TRBV5-4 and TRBJ2-7; perhaps TRBD2 as D (5 bases). There are 14 residues in the CDR3. Trimming stripped 0 bases from V and 4 bases from J, with 11 bases between. In germline, CDR1 is SGHNT, CDR2 YYREEE (reference sequence). CDR3 sequence reads: CASSLVSGSYEQYF. The CDR3 DNA reads TGTGCCAGCAGCTTGGTCTCGGGGTCATACGAGCAGTACTTC.

The V and J genes are TRBV7-8 and TRBJ2-5; D call uncertain. Trimming pared 3 bases from V and 5 bases from J, leaving 16 bases between. Germline CDR1 and CDR2: SGHVS and FQNEAQ. This CDR3 is 15 amino acids long. CDR3 loop: CASSFRGSSGETQYF. The CDR3 region has the DNA TGTGCCAGCAGCTTTCGTGGCTCCTCCGGGGAGACCCAGTACTTC.

The chain couples TRBV11-2 to TRBJ2-3; a possible D gene is TRBD2 (6 bases). V shed 7 bases and J shed 0 bases, with 14 bases lying between them. The V gene's germline CDR1 is SGHAT and CDR2 FQNNGV. The CDR3 loop spans 15 amino acids. CDR3: CASMPAGRSTDTQYF. In DNA, the CDR3 is TGTGCCAGCATGCCCGCGGGGCGCAGCACAGATACGCAGTATTTT.

The chain links TRBV6-1 to TRBJ2-7; the match to TRBD2 covers 11 bases. This CDR3 is built from 13 residues. The V gene's germline CDR1 is MNHNS and CDR2 SASEGT. Trimming cost V 6 bases and J 4 bases; bases outside gene matches: 2. Here the CDR3 DNA reads TGTGCCAGCAGACTAGCGGGAGTTTACGAGCAGTACTTC. It translates to CASRLAGVYEQYF.

The V gene is TRBV7-9, the J gene TRBJ1-5, with 9 bases that match TRBD1. The CDR3 has 16 amino acids. J lost 2 bases, V lost 1 base, and 3 bases had no gene match. Germline CDR1 and CDR2: SEHNR and FQNEAQ (reference sequence). For the CDR3, the DNA is TGTGCCAGCAGCTTAGGGACAGGGGTTGGCAATCAGCCCCAGCATTTT. Translating it yields CASSLGTGVGNQPQHF.

The chain recombines TRBV11-3 with TRBJ1-1; D call uncertain. V was trimmed by 5 bases and J by 6 bases, leaving 16 bases between them. From germline, CDR1 is SGHNT and CDR2 YENEEA. The CDR3 covers 14 residues. CDR3 DNA sequence: TGTGCCAGCAGCGACGGCCTTGTCGGGTCTGAAGCTTTCTTT. Residues: CASSDGLVGSEAFF.

CDR3 in DNA: TGTGCCAGCAGCCAACAGGGTAGGGCAGATACGCAGTATTTT. As protein: CASSQQGRADTQYF. The genes are TRBV4-2 and TRBJ2-3, with TRBD1 as a possible D gene (5 bases). This CDR3 spans 14 amino acids. Germline CDR1 LGHNA, CDR2 YNFKEQ. The V and J ends lost 2 bases and 4 bases respectively, with 10 bases between them.

The chain couples TRBV18 to TRBJ2-1, with a possible D match to TRBD1 (6 bases). CDR1 and CDR2 from the germline V gene are KGHSH and LQKENI. V lost 4 bases, J lost 8 bases, and 21 bases lay in between. The CDR3 length is 16 residues. The CDR3 bases are TGTGCCAGCTCACTACGTTCAGGGGTGAACGGGGATGAGCAGTTCTTC. Its translation is CASSLRSGVNGDEQFF.

The chain links TRBV7-9 to TRBJ2-1; 9 bases align to TRBD2. With 1 base clipped from V and 9 bases from J, the junction kept 10 bases outside the gene matches. Germline CDR1 is SEHNR and CDR2 is FQNEAQ (reference sequence). The CDR3 length is 16 residues. The CDR3 DNA reads TGTGCCAGCAGCTTAGATGGCGGGAGGGCCAAAGGTGAGCAGTTCTTC. Encoded protein: CASSLDGGRAKGEQFF.

The chain links TRBV5-1 to TRBJ2-5; TRBD1 matches 9 bases. J was trimmed by 7 bases and V by 3 bases; bases with no gene match: 7. Germline lookup yields CDR1 SGHRS and CDR2 YFSETQ. The CDR3 totals 14 residues. The chain's CDR3 is CASSSPGQGRTQYF. Here the CDR3 DNA reads TGCGCCAGCAGCTCGCCGGGACAGGGTCGGACCCAGTACTTC. The complete variable domain, with remaining parts taken from reference TRBV5-1 and TRBJ2-5, reads KAGVTQTPRYLIKTRGQQVTLSCSPISGHRSVSWYQQTPGQGLQFLFEYFSETQRNKGNFPGRFSGRQFSNSRSEMNVSTLELGDSALYLCASSSPGQGRTQYFGPGTRLLVL.

The J gene is TRBJ2-1, the V gene TRBV28; D perhaps matches TRBD2 (7 bases). The CDR3 loop spans 18 amino acids. Trimming took off 2 bases at V and 4 bases at J, with 21 bases between the two ends. The V gene's germline CDR1 is MDHEN and CDR2 SYDVKM. Here the CDR3 reads CASSLSQNLRGGYNEQFF. The DNA for the CDR3 is TGTGCCAGCAGTTTAAGTCAAAATTTGAGGGGGGGATACAATGAGCAGTTCTTC.

This chain uses TRBV27 with TRBJ2-7; 10 bases align to TRBD2. Looked up from germline, CDR1 is MNHEY and CDR2 is SMNVEV (reference sequence). After removal of 8 bases from V and 5 bases from J, the junction contained 15 bases not matched to a gene. The CDR3 is 16 residues long. The CDR3 protein is CASSTRTSGTWDEQYF. DNA of the CDR3: TGTGCCAGCTCAACAAGGACTAGCGGAACTTGGGACGAGCAGTACTTC.

The J gene is TRBJ2-5, the V gene TRBV11-2, with TRBD1 matching over 9 bases. Germline-derived CDR1 and CDR2 are SGHAT and FQNNGV. V shed 5 bases, J shed 5 bases, and the junction held 12 bases outside the gene matches. The CDR3 has 16 residues. CDR3: CASSPQGAIVGETQYF. The CDR3, as DNA: TGTGCCAGCAGCCCACAGGGGGCCATAGTCGGGGAGACCCAGTACTTC.

This clone has more than one count but fewer than ten. This chain links TRBV6-1 with TRBJ2-7; D possibly corresponds to TRBD2 (5 bases). This CDR3 contains 15 residues. Per germline, CDR1 MNHNS and CDR2 SASEGT. Trimming stripped 8 bases from V and 4 bases from J, with 21 bases between. The CDR3 region is CASGYEAAEPYEQYF. In DNA, the CDR3 is TGTGCCAGCGGCTATGAAGCGGCAGAACCTTACGAGCAGTACTTC.

V gene TRBV5-4 combines with J gene TRBJ2-7; 11 nucleotides match TRBD2. Trimming removed 4 bases from V and 4 bases from J; junction bases left unmatched: 4. The CDR3 is 14 amino acids. Germline loops: CDR1 SGHNT, CDR2 YYREEE (reference sequence). The chain's CDR3 is CASSRTSGSYEQYF. The CDR3 region has the DNA TGTGCCAGCAGCCGAACTAGCGGGAGTTACGAGCAGTACTTC.

V gene TRBV7-6 combines with J gene TRBJ2-2; the D gene is possibly TRBD1 (6 bases). Trimming cost V 2 bases and J 1 base, with 8 bases left between them. Germline V gene sequence: CDR1 SGHVS, CDR2 FNYEAQ. CDR3 length: 15 residues. The CDR3 sequence is CASSLTRGNTGELFF. The CDR3 DNA follows: TGTGCCAGCAGCTTAACCAGGGGGAACACCGGGGAGCTGTTTTTT.